These 24 T cell receptor beta chains share one sample of origin, sequenced in a study of cytomegalovirus exposure and HLA in healthy donors listed by TCRdb under 2017. Libraries were prepared through the immunoSEQ multiplex PCR assay. For the multiplex PCR, a mixture combining 60 forward primers for TCR Vbeta segments and 13 reverse primers for TCR Jbeta segments was used. In its TCRdb copy, this immuneACCESS table keeps in-frame sequences only and misses some clones. Where compared with another copy, unresolved V genes explain less than half of these, and the others have no known cause. The sample yields some 170,000 clones; around 79% were counted once. The ten largest make up 5% to 8% of the sample. Sequenced: PBMCs. All receptors come from a middle-aged man in good health and CMV-seropositive.

The chain couples TRBV5-1 to TRBJ2-7, with 7 positions matching TRBD1. The germline V gene encodes CDR1 SGHRS and CDR2 YFSETQ. With 5 bases clipped from V and 4 bases from J, the junction kept 3 bases outside the gene matches. The CDR3 has 12 residues. The CDR3 DNA reads as TGCGCCAGCAGGACAGGGAAATACGAGCAGTACTTC. It translates to CASRTGKYEQYF.

The CDR3 protein is CAWAVYNEQFF. As DNA, the CDR3 is TGTGCCTGGGCGGTCTACAATGAGCAGTTCTTC. The chain joins TRBV30 to TRBJ2-1; D remains unclear. From germline, CDR1 is GTSNPN and CDR2 SVGIG (reference sequence). V was cut by 5 bases and J by 3 bases, with 5 bases left in between. The CDR3 covers 11 residues. The complete variable domain, with remaining parts taken from reference TRBV30 and TRBJ2-1, reads SQTIHQWPATLVQPVGSPLSLECTVEGTSNPNLYWYRQAAGRGLQLLFYSVGIGQISSEVPQNLSASRPQDRQFILSSKKLLLSDSGFYLCAWAVYNEQFFGPGTRLTVL.

V gene TRBV14 combines with J gene TRBJ1-1, with 7 bases aligning to TRBD1. The germline V gene encodes CDR1 SGHDN and CDR2 FVKESK. The CDR3 contains 13 residues. J was trimmed by 0 bases and V by 7 bases; bases with no gene match: 2. CDR3 sequence: CASTQGLNTEAFF. The CDR3 DNA follows: TGTGCCAGCACACAGGGGTTGAACACTGAAGCTTTCTTT.

In this sample, this clone turned up once. The gene calls are TRBV2 and TRBJ2-3; 12 positions agree with TRBD2. V lost 4 bases to trimming and J lost 0 bases; unmatched junction nucleotides: 5. Germline CDR1 and CDR2: SNHLY and FYNNEI. The CDR3 length is 17 residues. The CDR3 loop reads CASSAPTSGGSTDTQYF. The DNA for the CDR3 is TGTGCCAGCAGTGCGCCGACTAGCGGGGGTAGCACAGATACGCAGTATTTT.

The chain uses TRBV5-4 and TRBJ2-7, with TRBD2 identical over 13 bases. Germline assignment: CDR1 SGHNT and CDR2 YYREEE (reference sequence). The V gene end was trimmed by 1 base and the J gene end by 2 bases; junction bases not matched to a gene: 6. The length of the CDR3 is 17 residues. CDR3 in amino acids: CASSLRLAGGPTYEQYF. The CDR3 nucleotides are TGTGCCAGCAGCTTGAGACTAGCGGGAGGCCCGACCTACGAGCAGTACTTC.

About this clone: One junction end does not reproduce the germline sequence, and a read error may be involved. This rearrangement joins TRBV12-5 to TRBJ2-4; a weak D match, TRBD1 (6 bases). The CDR3 is 15 amino acids. Per the germline V gene, CDR1 is LGHNT and CDR2 is FRNRAP. CDR3 residues: CASGLVHGGQNSQYF. The CDR3 DNA reads as TGTGCTAGTGGTTTGGTACATGGGGGCCAAAACAGTCAGTACTTC. Full variable domain (missing parts from reference TRBV12-5 and TRBJ2-4): DARVTQTPRHKVTEMGQEVTMRCQPILGHNTVFWYRQTMMQGLELLAYFRNRAPLDDSGMPKDRFSAEMPDATLATLKIQPSEPRDSAVYFCASGLVHGGQNSQYFGAGTRLSVL.

The chain recombines TRBV7-2 with TRBJ2-1, with TRBD2 matching 9 bases. CDR1 and CDR2 from the germline V gene are SGHTA and FQGNSA. V lost 3 bases to trimming and J lost 12 bases; unmatched junction nucleotides: 9. This CDR3 has 14 residues. CDR3 sequence reads: CASSFSGSELGQFF. The DNA of the CDR3 is TGTGCCAGCAGCTTTAGCGGGAGTGAGCTTGGGCAGTTCTTC.

The V gene is TRBV11-3, the J gene TRBJ1-1; 7 bases map to TRBD1. Trimming cost V 4 bases and J 11 bases; bases outside gene matches: 16. The CDR3 contains 15 residues. In germline, CDR1 is SGHNT, CDR2 YENEEA. The CDR3 sequence is CASSSGFWRDSPAFF. CDR3 DNA: TGTGCCAGCAGCTCGGGATTTTGGCGGGACAGTCCCGCTTTCTTT.

This chain links TRBV7-2 with TRBJ2-2; TRBD2 aligns across 8 bases. Germline CDR1 and CDR2: SGHTA and FQGNSA. Trimming cost V 4 bases and J 6 bases; bases outside gene matches: 16. The CDR3 spans 18 residues. CDR3 protein: CASSSPWGRAGGPGELFF. CDR3 coding DNA: TGTGCCAGCAGCTCCCCGTGGGGGCGGGCGGGAGGTCCCGGGGAGCTGTTTTTT.

As concerns this clone: The sample has other DNA sequences that encode this CDR3 too. This chain links TRBV5-1 with TRBJ2-1, with TRBD2 matching over 10 bases. The trim removed 0 bases at V and 1 base at J, leaving 4 bases unmatched. The germline CDR1 and CDR2 sequences are SGHRS and YFSETQ. CDR3 length equals 17 residues. This chain's CDR3 is CASSLGAGGPSYNEQFF. The CDR3 DNA reads TGCGCCAGCAGCTTGGGAGCGGGAGGGCCATCCTACAATGAGCAGTTCTTC. Filled out from reference TRBV5-1 and TRBJ2-1, the complete variable domain reads KAGVTQTPRYLIKTRGQQVTLSCSPISGHRSVSWYQQTPGQGLQFLFEYFSETQRNKGNFPGRFSGRQFSNSRSEMNVSTLELGDSALYLCASSLGAGGPSYNEQFFGPGTRLTVL.

The chain links TRBV28 to TRBJ1-4, with 9 bases identical to TRBD1. In germline, CDR1 is MDHEN, CDR2 SYDVKM. The CDR3 has 14 residues. Trimming cost V 2 bases and J 7 bases; bases outside gene matches: 2. CDR3 protein: CASSLHRGREKLFF. As DNA, the CDR3 is TGTGCCAGCAGTTTACACAGGGGGCGTGAAAAACTGTTTTTT.

The chain combines TRBV10-3 with TRBJ2-7; 10 positions agree with TRBD1. Germline CDR1 is ENHRY and CDR2 is SYGVKD. With V trimmed by 6 bases and J by 2 bases, 7 bases remained unmatched. This CDR3 spans 15 amino acids. CDR3 sequence (DNA): TGTGCCATCAGAGAAGAGGACAGGGGGACCTACGAGCAGTACTTC. As protein: CAIREEDRGTYEQYF.

This clone has just a few counts. V is TRBV2 and J is TRBJ2-3; D is ambiguous. In germline, CDR1 is SNHLY, CDR2 FYNNEI. The germline V and J ends were trimmed by 3 bases and 0 bases, with 7 bases remaining between them. This CDR3 spans 14 amino acids. CDR3 DNA sequence: TGTGCCAGCAGTGACAAGACTAGCACAGATACGCAGTATTTT. Amino acids: CASSDKTSTDTQYF.

The gene calls are TRBV6-1 and TRBJ2-2; D call uncertain. The germline V gene has CDR1 MNHNS and CDR2 SASEGT. V was cut by 4 bases and J by 1 base, with 4 bases left in between. The CDR3 has 13 amino acids. The CDR3, as DNA: TGTGCCAGCAGTGGAGTGAACACCGGGGAGCTGTTTTTT. Amino acids: CASSGVNTGELFF.

The count of this clone is one. The chain couples TRBV27 to TRBJ1-5; 7 bases map to TRBD1. The V segment lost 6 bases and the J segment 4 bases; nucleotides outside the gene matches: 3. Germline V gene data show CDR1 as MNHEY and CDR2 as SMNVEV (reference sequence). The CDR3 is 13 amino acids. The CDR3 DNA follows: TGTGCCAGCAGAAACAGGGGAAATCAGCCCCAGCATTTT. This encodes CASRNRGNQPQHF.

The chain uses TRBV27 and TRBJ2-1; possibly TRBD2 for D (5 bases). The CDR3 spans 14 residues. Trimming stripped 6 bases from V and 0 bases from J, with 9 bases between. The germline V gene has CDR1 MNHEY and CDR2 SMNVEV (reference sequence). The CDR3 DNA reads as TGTGCCAGCAGGGGGAGTTACTCCTACAATGAGCAGTTCTTC. Amino acid sequence: CASRGSYSYNEQFF.

This clone is a singleton in its sample. The chain recombines TRBV29-1 with TRBJ2-5, with 7 positions matching TRBD2. Germline loops: CDR1 SQVTM, CDR2 ANQGSEA. The CDR3 runs to 14 residues. V lost 4 bases to trimming and J lost 5 bases; unmatched junction nucleotides: 10. CDR3 sequence reads: CSVATLGGRETQYF. CDR3 DNA sequence: TGCAGCGTTGCGACTTTGGGGGGGAGGGAGACCCAGTACTTC.

The chain combines TRBV5-1 with TRBJ1-1; D is unresolved. The CDR3 sequence is 15 residues long. Per germline, CDR1 SGHRS and CDR2 YFSETQ. V lost 0 bases and J 0 bases, leaving 9 bases between the germline ends. The CDR3: CASSLGSGMNTEAFF. The CDR3 DNA sequence: TGCGCCAGCAGCTTGGGGTCGGGGATGAACACTGAAGCTTTCTTT.

This clone was observed a handful of times. This chain uses TRBV18 with TRBJ1-2; possible D gene TRBD1, 5 bases. Germline values: CDR1 KGHSH, CDR2 LQKENI. V was pared by 8 bases and J by 8 bases, with 12 bases between. There are 11 residues in the CDR3. In DNA form, the CDR3 reads TGTGCCAGCAGCCAGGGCCGGGGCTACACCTTC. Translating it yields CASSQGRGYTF.

J is TRBJ2-3 and V is TRBV11-3, with no clear D. The CDR3 runs to 12 residues. Germline lookup yields CDR1 SGHNT and CDR2 YENEEA. The V gene lost 0 bases and the J gene lost 6 bases, with 4 bases spanning the gap. The CDR3 nucleotides read TGTGCCAGCAGCTTAGAGAGGGATACGCAGTATTTT. It codes for CASSLERDTQYF.

The V and J genes are TRBV5-4 and TRBJ2-3; 7 positions match TRBD1. Germline CDR1 and CDR2: SGHNT and YYREEE (reference sequence). The CDR3 runs 15 residues. Losses at the gene ends were 0 bases for V and 3 bases for J; bases not matched to a gene: 4. CDR3 region: CASSLAVTGTDTQYF. The CDR3 coding sequence is TGTGCCAGCAGCTTGGCGGTGACAGGGACAGATACGCAGTATTTT.

This clone was seen a handful of times. The CDR3 spells CASSRGQGANTEAFF. As DNA, the CDR3 is TGCGCCAGCAGCCGAGGACAGGGAGCGAACACTGAAGCTTTCTTT. The rearrangement uses TRBV5-1 and TRBJ1-1; 8 nucleotides agree with TRBD1. Germline V gene sequence: CDR1 SGHRS, CDR2 YFSETQ. The CDR3 is 15 residues long. Losses at the gene ends were 4 bases for V and 1 base for J; bases not matched to a gene: 6.

The V gene is TRBV6-6, the J gene TRBJ2-5; D unresolved. Deletions cut 4 bases from V and 1 base from J, with 10 bases between. The CDR3 consists of 14 residues. Germline V lookup: CDR1 MNHNY, CDR2 SVGAGI (reference sequence). The CDR3 DNA is TGTGCCAGCAGTTCGAGCTATTCCCAAGAGACCCAGTACTTC. The encoded protein is CASSSSYSQETQYF.

This clone has just one count. This chain joins TRBV2 and TRBJ2-7, with TRBD2 identical over 14 bases. The CDR3 is 15 amino acids. Germline values: CDR1 SNHLY, CDR2 FYNNEI. With V trimmed by 8 bases and J by 3 bases, 6 bases remained unmatched. The CDR3 DNA reads as TGTGCCAGCGGGGGGACTAGCGGGAGTCTCTACGAGCAGTACTTC. Its protein product is CASGGTSGSLYEQYF.